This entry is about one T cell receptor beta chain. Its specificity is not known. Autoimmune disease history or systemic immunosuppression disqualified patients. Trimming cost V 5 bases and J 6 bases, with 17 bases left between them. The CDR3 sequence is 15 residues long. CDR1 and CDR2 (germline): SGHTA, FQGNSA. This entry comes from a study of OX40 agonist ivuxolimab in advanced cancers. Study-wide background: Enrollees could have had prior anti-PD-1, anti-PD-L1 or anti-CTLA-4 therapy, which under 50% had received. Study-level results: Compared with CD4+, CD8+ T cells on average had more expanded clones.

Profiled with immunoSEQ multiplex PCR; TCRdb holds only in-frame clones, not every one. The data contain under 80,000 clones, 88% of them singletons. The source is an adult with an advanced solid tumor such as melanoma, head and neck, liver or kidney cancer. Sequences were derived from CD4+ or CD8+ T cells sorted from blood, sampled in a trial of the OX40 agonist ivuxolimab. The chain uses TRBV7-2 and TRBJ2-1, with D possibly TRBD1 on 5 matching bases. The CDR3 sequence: CASSPRPGQANEQFF. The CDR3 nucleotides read TGTGCCAGCAGCCCCCGGCCAGGGCAGGCCAATGAGCAGTTCTTC.